Sequencing of this T cell receptor (beta chain) was carried out in a study of glioma-infiltrating T cells after dendritic cell vaccination. Time point indicated: after dendritic cell vaccination, including at tumor progression/relapse. This CDR3 has 15 residues. Germline V gene lookup returns CDR1 LNHDA and CDR2 SQIVND (reference sequence). V lost 0 bases and J 4 bases, leaving 12 bases between the germline ends. Only a few counts were recorded for this clone. Clones were read by immunoSEQ multiplex PCR, and TCRdb kept only the in-frame ones, dropping some. Among roughly 87,000 clones listed, roughly 80% were seen once.

The rearrangement uses TRBV19 and TRBJ1-2; D is uncertain. The sequencing here drew on blood, taken after dendritic cell vaccination. This sequence was found in a human donor with glioblastoma. In nucleotides, the CDR3 is TGTGCCAGTAGTATAGAATTGCGGAGCGGCTATGGCTACACCTTC. It codes for CASSIELRSGYGYTF.